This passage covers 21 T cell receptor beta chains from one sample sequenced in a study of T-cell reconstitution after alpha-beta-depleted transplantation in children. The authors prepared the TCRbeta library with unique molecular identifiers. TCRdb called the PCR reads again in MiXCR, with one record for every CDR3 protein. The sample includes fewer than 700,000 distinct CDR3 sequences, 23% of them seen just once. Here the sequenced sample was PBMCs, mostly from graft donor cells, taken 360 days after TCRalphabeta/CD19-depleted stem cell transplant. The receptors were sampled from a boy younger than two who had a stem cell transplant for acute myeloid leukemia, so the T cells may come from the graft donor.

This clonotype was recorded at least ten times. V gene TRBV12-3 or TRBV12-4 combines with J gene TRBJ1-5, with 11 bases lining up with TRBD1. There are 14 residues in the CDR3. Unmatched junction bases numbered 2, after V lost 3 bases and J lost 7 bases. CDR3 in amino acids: CASSLGQGGQPQHF. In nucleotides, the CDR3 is TGTGCCAGCAGTTTGGGACAGGGGGGACAGCCCCAGCATTTT.

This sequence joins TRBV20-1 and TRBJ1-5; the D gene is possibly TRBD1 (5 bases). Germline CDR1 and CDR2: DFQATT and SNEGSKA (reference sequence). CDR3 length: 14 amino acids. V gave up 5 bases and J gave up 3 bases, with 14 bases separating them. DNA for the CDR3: TGCAGTGCTGGGCGGGGCCGCCCCAATCAGCCCCAGCATTTT. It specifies CSAGRGRPNQPQHF.

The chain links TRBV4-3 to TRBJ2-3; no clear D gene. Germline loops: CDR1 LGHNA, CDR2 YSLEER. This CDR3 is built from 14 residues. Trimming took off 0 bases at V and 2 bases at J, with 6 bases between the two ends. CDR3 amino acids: CASSQDLPTDTQYF. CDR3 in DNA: TGCGCCAGCAGCCAAGATCTCCCCACAGATACGCAGTATTTT.

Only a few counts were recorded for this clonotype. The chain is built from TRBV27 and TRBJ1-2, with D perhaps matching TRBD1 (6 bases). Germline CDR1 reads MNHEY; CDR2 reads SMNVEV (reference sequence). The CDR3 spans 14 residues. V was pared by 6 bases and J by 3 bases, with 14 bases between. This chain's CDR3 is CASREHREDYGYTF. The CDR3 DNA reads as TGTGCCAGCAGGGAACACAGGGAAGACTATGGCTACACCTTC.

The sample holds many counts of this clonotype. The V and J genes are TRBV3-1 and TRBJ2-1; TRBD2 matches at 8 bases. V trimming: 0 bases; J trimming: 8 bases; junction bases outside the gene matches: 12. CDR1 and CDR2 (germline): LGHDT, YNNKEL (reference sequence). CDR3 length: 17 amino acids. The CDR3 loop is CASSQDLSGLVGDEQFF. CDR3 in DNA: TGTGCCAGCAGCCAAGATCTATCGGGACTAGTAGGCGATGAGCAGTTCTTC.

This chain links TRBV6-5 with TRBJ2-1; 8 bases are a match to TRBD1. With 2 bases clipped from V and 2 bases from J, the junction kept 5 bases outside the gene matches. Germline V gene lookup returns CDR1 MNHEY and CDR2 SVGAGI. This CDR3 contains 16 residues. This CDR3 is CASSYRRQGTYNEQFF. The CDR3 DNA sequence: TGTGCCAGCAGTTACCGCCGACAGGGGACCTACAATGAGCAGTTCTTC.

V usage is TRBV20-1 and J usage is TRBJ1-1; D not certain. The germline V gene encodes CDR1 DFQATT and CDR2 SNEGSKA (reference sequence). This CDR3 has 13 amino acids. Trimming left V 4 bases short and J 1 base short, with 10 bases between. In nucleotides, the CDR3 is TGCAGTGCTAATATTGGACCGAACACTGAAGCTTTCTTT. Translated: CSANIGPNTEAFF.

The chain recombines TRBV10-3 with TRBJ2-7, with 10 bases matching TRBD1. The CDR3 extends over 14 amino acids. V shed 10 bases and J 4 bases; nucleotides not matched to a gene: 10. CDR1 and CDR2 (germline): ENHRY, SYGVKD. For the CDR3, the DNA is TGTGCCACCGAAGGCGGGACAGGGGTATACGAGCAGTACTTC. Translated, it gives CATEGGTGVYEQYF.

The CDR3 coding sequence is TGTGCCAGCAGTTTCGACACCGACTACGAGCAGTACTTC. Translating it yields CASSFDTDYEQYF. The V gene is TRBV27, the J gene TRBJ2-7; D is undetermined. CDR3 length: 13 residues. Trimming took off 3 bases at V and 3 bases at J, with 9 bases between the two ends. Germline CDR1 is MNHEY and CDR2 is SMNVEV (reference sequence).

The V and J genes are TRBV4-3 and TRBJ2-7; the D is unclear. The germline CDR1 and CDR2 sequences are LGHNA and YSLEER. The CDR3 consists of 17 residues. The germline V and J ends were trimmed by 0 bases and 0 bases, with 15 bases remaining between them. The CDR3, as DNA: TGCGCCAGCAGCCAAGATTTAGCAGGAACCTCCTCCTACGAGCAGTACTTC. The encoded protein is CASSQDLAGTSSYEQYF.

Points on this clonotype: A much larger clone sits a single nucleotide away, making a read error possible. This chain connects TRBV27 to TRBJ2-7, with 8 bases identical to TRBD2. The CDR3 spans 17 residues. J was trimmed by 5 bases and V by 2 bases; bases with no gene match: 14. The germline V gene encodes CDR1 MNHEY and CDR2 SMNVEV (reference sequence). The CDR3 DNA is TGTGCCAGCAGTTTAAAGCCCTTCCGGGAGGGAGGCAACGAGCAGTACTTC. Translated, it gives CASSLKPFREGGNEQYF.

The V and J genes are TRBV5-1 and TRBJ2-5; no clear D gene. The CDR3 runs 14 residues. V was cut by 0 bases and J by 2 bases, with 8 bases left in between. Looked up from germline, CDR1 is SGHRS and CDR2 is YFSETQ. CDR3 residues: CASSLAWIQETQYF. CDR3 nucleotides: TGCGCCAGCAGCTTGGCCTGGATACAAGAGACCCAGTACTTC.

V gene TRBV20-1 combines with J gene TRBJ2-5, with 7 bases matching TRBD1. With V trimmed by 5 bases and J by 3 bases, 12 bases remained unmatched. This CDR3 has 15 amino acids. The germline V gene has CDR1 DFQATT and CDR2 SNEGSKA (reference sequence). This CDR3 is CSACRQGAPKETQYF. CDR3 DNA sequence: TGCAGTGCTTGTCGACAGGGTGCCCCGAAAGAGACCCAGTACTTC.

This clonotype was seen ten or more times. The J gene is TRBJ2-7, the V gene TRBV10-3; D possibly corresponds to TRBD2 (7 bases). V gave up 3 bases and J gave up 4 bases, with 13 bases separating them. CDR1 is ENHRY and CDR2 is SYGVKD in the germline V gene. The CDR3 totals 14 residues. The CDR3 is CAISDRGEGYEQYV. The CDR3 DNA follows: TGTGCCATCAGTGATAGGGGGGAGGGGTACGAGCAGTACGTC.

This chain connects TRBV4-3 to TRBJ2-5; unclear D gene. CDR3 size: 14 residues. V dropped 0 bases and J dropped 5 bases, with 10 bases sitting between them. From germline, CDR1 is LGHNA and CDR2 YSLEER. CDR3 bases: TGCGCCAGCAGCCAAGAGATTAGCTCGGAGACCCAGTACTTC. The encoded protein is CASSQEISSETQYF.

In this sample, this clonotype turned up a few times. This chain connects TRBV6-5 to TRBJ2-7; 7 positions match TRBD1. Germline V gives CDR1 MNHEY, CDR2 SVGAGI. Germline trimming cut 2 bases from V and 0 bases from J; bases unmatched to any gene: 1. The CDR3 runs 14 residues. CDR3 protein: CASSYRDSSYEQYF. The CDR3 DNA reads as TGTGCCAGCAGTTACCGGGACAGCTCCTACGAGCAGTACTTC.

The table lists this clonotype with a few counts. CDR3 sequence reads: CASSVAQGATGYTF. The CDR3 nucleotides are TGTGCCAGCAGTGTGGCACAGGGGGCGACCGGCTACACCTTC. This rearrangement joins TRBV2 to TRBJ1-2; 9 bases map to TRBD1. CDR3 length equals 14 residues. Germline V CDR1 and CDR2: SNHLY, FYNNEI. Losses at the gene ends were 4 bases for V and 8 bases for J; bases not matched to a gene: 8.

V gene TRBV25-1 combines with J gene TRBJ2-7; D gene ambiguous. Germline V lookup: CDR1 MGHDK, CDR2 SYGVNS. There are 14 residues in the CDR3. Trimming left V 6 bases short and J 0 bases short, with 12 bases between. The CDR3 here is CASRAPTDSYEQYF. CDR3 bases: TGTGCCAGCAGGGCGCCGACGGACTCCTACGAGCAGTACTTC.

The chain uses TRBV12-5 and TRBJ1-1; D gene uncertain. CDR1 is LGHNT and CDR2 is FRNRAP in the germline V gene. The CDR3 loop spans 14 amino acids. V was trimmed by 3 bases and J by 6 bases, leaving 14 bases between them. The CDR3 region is CASGFQVGRAEAFF. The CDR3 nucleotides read TGTGCTAGTGGTTTTCAAGTAGGAAGGGCTGAAGCTTTCTTT.

The DNA for the CDR3 is TGCAGTGCTAGAGATGGCAGCGGGGGGACGAACACCGGGGAGCTGTTTTTT. Translated, it gives CSARDGSGGTNTGELFF. The V and J genes are TRBV20-1 and TRBJ2-2; TRBD2 agrees at 9 bases. Germline values: CDR1 DFQATT, CDR2 SNEGSKA (reference sequence). V lost 0 bases to trimming and J lost 0 bases; unmatched junction nucleotides: 5. The CDR3 runs 17 residues.

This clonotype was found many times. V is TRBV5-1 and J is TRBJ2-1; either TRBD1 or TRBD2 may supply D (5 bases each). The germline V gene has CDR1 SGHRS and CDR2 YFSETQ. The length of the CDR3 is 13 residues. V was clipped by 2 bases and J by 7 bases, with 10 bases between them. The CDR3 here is CASSFPGTNEQFF. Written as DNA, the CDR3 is TGCGCCAGCAGCTTCCCGGGGACGAATGAGCAGTTCTTC.